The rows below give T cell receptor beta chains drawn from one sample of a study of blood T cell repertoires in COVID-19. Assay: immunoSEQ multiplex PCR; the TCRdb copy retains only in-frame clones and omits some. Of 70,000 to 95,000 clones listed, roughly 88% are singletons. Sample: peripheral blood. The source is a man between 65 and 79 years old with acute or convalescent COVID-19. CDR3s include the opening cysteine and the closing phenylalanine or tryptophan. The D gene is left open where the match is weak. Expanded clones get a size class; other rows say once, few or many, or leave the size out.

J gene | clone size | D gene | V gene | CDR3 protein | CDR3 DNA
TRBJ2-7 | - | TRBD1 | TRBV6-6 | CASSYSQGASYEQYF | TGTGCCAGCAGTTACTCACAGGGGGCTTCCTACGAGCAGTACTTC
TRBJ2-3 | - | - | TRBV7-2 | CASSLGASTDTQYF | TGTGCCAGCAGCCTGGGGGCCAGCACAGATACGCAGTATTTT
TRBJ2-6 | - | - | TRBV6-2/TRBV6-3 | CASSSPRFSIVPNVLTF | TGTGCCAGCAGTTCCCCCCGTTTCAGTATCGTGCCCAACGTCCTGACTTTC
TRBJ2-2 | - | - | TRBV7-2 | CASSPDRVVAGELFF | TGTGCCAGCAGCCCCGACCGGGTGGTGGCCGGGGAGCTGTTTTTT
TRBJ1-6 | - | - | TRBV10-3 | CAIRGARPDSPLHF | TGTGCCATCAGGGGAGCCCGGCCGGATTCACCCCTCCACTTT
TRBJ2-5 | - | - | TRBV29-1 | CSGYRAETQYF | TGCAGCGGTTACAGGGCCGAGACCCAGTACTTC
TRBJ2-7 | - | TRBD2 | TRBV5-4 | CASSSGLGSGSYEQYF | TGTGCCAGCAGCTCGGGACTAGGGTCCGGGTCCTACGAGCAGTACTTC
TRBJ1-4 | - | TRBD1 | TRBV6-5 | CASSYRGDRGEKLFF | TGTGCCAGCAGTTACCGGGGGGACAGGGGTGAAAAACTGTTTTTT
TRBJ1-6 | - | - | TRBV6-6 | CASSLGLYNSPLHF | TGTGCCAGTAGTCTGGGACTGTATAATTCACCCCTCCACTTT
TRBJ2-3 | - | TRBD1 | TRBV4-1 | CASSWTGSGTDTQYF | TGCGCCAGCAGCTGGACAGGGTCTGGTACAGATACGCAGTATTTT
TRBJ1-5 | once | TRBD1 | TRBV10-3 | CAISRDRVAQPQHF | TGTGCCATCAGCCGGGACAGGGTAGCTCAGCCCCAGCATTTT
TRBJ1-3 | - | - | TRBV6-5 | CASSSGYSGNTIYF | TGTGCCAGCAGCTCAGGGTACTCTGGAAACACCATATATTTT
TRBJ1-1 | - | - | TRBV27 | CASSFLGAGNTEAFF | TGTGCCAGCAGTTTTCTGGGGGCCGGGAACACTGAAGCTTTCTTT
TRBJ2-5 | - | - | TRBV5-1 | CASSFGNAADQETQYF | TGCGCCAGCAGCTTCGGAAATGCGGCAGACCAAGAGACCCAGTACTTC
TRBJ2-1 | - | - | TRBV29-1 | CSVGGDPPYNEQFF | TGCAGCGTTGGGGGAGACCCACCATACAATGAGCAGTTCTTC
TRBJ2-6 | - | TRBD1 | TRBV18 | CASSPIFEGGTNVLTF | TGTGCCAGCTCACCAATATTTGAAGGGGGCACCAACGTCCTGACTTTC